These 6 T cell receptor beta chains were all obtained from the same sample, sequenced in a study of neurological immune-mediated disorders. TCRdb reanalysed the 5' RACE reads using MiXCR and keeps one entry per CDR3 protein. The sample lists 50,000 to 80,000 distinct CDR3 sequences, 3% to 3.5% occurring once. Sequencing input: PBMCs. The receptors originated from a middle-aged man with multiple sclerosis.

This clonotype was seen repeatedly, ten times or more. The CDR3: CASSGAGRGGEQFF. In DNA form, the CDR3 reads TGTGCCAGCAGTGGGGCCGGGCGAGGGGGTGAGCAGTTCTTC. The chain combines TRBV25-1 with TRBJ2-1; a possible D gene is TRBD1 (6 bases). Germline CDR1 and CDR2: MGHDK and SYGVNS. This CDR3 contains 14 residues. The ends were cut back, 4 bases at V and 9 bases at J, with 16 bases in the middle.

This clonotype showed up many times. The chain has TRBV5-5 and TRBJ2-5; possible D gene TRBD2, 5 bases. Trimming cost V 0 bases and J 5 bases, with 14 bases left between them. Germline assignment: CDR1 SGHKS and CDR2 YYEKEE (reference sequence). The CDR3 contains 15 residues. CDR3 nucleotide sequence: TGTGCCAGCAGCTTGGACTTACCCGGGGTCGAGACCCAGTACTTC. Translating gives CASSLDLPGVETQYF.

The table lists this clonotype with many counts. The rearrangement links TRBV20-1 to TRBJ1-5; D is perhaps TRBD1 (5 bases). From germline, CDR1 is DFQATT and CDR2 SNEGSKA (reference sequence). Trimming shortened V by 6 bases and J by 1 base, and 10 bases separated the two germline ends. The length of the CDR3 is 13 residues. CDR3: CSAMGGSNQPQHF. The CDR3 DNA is TGCAGTGCCATGGGGGGGAGCAATCAGCCCCAGCATTTT.

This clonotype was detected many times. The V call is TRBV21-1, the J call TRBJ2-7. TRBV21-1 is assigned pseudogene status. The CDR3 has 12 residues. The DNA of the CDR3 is TGTGCCAGCAGCAAAGATGAGCGCGAGCAGTACTTC. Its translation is CASSKDEREQYF.

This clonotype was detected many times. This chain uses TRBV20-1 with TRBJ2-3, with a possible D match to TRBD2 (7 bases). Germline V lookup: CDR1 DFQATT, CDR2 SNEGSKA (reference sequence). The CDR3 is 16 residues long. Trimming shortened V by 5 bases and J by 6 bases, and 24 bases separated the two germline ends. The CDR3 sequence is CSAQGGAGASGDTQYF. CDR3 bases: TGCAGTGCTCAAGGGGGGGCAGGGGCCTCGGGGGATACGCAGTATTTT.

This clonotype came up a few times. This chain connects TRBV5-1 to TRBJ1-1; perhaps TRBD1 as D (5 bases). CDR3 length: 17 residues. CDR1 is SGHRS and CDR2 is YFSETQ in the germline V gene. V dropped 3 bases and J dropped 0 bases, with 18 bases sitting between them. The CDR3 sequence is CASSSSTGQPMNTEAFF. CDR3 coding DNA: TGCGCCAGCAGCTCTTCGACGGGGCAGCCTATGAACACTGAAGCTTTCTTT.